The entry below describes one T cell receptor beta chain. What it binds is unknown. Per germline, CDR1 SEHNR and CDR2 FQNEAQ (reference sequence). The CDR3 length is 16 residues. Trimming cost V 3 bases and J 3 bases; bases outside gene matches: 4. This specimen belongs to a study of cytomegalovirus exposure and HLA in healthy donors. Study-wide points: Prior analysis indicated that the majority of TCR beta V segments exhibited productivity approximately 87% or approximately 30% of the time.

With 60 Vbeta and 13 Jbeta primers, the PCR was carried out. Assay: immunoSEQ multiplex PCR; the TCRdb copy retains only in-frame clones and omits some. The data show about 120,000 clones, with about 68% seen just once and 3.5% to 5% held by the top ten. Sequencing was done on a sample of PBMCs. The chain recombines TRBV7-9 with TRBJ1-4; TRBD1 aligns across 10 bases. The origin of this receptor is a woman aged 35 to 49 in good health and CMV-seropositive. The CDR3, as DNA: TGTGCCAGCAGCTTCGGGACAGGGGCCGCTAATGAAAAACTGTTTTTT. Translated: CASSFGTGAANEKLFF.